This TCR beta chain was sequenced during a study of blood T cells in healthy people across ages. Donation came from healthy Caucasian individuals in Russia who were aged 6 to 90. For the second PCR, which ran for roughly 6 to 12 cycles, a sample-barcoded 5' primer and a J-beta primer mix were used. TCRdb reanalysed the 5' RACE reads using MiXCR and keeps one entry per CDR3 protein. Of under 750,000 distinct CDR3 sequences in the sample, less than 60% are singletons; the top ten hold around 24%. V lost 5 bases and J lost 8, with 18 bases in between. The V gene's germline CDR1 is SGHTA and CDR2 FQGNSA. CDR3 size: 14 residues.

The sample comprised blood. The J gene is TRBJ1-2, the V gene TRBV7-2, with a tentative D call TRBD1 (5 bases). This TCR was recovered from a man at least 80 years old in good health. In nucleotides, the CDR3 is TGTGCCAGCAGCCCCGGGACGCCCCGACAGGGCTACACCTTC. Its translation: CASSPGTPRQGYTF.